This T cell receptor (beta chain) appears in the sequencing data of a study of cytomegalovirus exposure and HLA in healthy donors. Study results and caveats: CMV serostatus stood as the only immune exposure information on hand.

PCR was performed using 60 Vbeta and 13 Jbeta primers. Clones were sequenced by immunoSEQ multiplex PCR, and TCRdb holds only the in-frame ones, with some missing. This table has 100,000 or so clones, 70% to 80% appearing once. Concerning this clone itself: The antigen is undetermined.

The trim removed 5 bases at V and 5 bases at J, leaving 4 bases unmatched. The CDR3 is 14 amino acids. CDR1 is SGHNT, CDR2 YENEEA, per germline. The clonotype comes from a man between 40 and 49 years old in good health and CMV-seronegative. V and J are TRBV11-3 and TRBJ2-5; 11 nucleotides match TRBD1. Sequencing input: PBMCs. CDR3 residues: CASSIGTGGETQYF. CDR3 nucleotide sequence: TGTGCCAGCAGCATCGGGACAGGGGGTGAGACCCAGTACTTC.